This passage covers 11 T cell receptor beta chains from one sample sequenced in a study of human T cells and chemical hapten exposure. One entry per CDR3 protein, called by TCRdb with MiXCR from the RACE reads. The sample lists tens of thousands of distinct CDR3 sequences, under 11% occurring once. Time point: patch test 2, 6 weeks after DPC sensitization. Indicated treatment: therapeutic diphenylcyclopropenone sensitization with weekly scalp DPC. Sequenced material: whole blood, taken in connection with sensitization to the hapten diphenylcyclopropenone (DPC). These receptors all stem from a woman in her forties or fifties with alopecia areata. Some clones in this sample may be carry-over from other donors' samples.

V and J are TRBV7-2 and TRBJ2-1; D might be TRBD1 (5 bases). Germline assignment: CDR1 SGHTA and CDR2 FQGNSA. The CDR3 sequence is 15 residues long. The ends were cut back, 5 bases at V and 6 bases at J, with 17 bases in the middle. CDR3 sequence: CASSVKQGQGNEQFF. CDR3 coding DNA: TGTGCCAGCAGCGTAAAGCAGGGTCAAGGCAATGAGCAGTTCTTC.

CDR3 residues: CASSAGTEAFF. The CDR3 region has the DNA TGTGCCAGCAGCGCGGGGACTGAAGCTTTCTTT. The chain combines TRBV9 with TRBJ1-1; D gene unclear. The V end was cut by 3 bases, the J end by 5 bases, with 5 bases between. CDR3 size: 11 residues. Germline values: CDR1 SGDLS, CDR2 YYNGEE.

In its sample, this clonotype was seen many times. The CDR3 coding sequence is TGCGCCAGCAGCCGTACCGGGACTAGCGTCTACAATGAGCAGTTCTTC. Its translation is CASSRTGTSVYNEQFF. The V gene is TRBV4-3, the J gene TRBJ2-1; 10 bases match TRBD2. Germline CDR1 LGHNA, CDR2 YSLEER. This CDR3 spans 16 amino acids. The V and J ends lost 4 bases and 3 bases, in that order; junction bases with no gene match: 6.

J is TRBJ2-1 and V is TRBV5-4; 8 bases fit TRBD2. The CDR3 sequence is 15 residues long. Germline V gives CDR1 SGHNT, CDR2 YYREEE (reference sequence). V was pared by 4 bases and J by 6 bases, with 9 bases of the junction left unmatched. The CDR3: CASSGRAGGTNEQFF. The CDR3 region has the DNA TGTGCCAGCAGCGGGAGGGCGGGAGGTACCAATGAGCAGTTCTTC.

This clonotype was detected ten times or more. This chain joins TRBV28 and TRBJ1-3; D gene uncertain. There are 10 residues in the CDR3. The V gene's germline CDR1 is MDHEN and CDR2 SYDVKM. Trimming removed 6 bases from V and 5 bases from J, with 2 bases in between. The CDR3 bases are TGTGCCAGCAGCCGAAACACCATATATTTT. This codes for CASSRNTIYF.

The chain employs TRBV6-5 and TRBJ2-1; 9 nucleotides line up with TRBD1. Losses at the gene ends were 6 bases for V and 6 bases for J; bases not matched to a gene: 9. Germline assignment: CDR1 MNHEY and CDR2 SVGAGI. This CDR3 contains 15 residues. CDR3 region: CASSYGQGWVNEQFF. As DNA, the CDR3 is TGTGCCAGCAGCTACGGACAGGGGTGGGTCAATGAGCAGTTCTTC.

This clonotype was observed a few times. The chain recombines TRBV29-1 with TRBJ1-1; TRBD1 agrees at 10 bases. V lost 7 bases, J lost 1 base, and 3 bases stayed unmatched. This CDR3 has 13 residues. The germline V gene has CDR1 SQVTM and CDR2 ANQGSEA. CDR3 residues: CSADRGRNTEAFF. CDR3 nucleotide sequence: TGCAGCGCTGACAGGGGGCGGAACACTGAAGCTTTCTTT.

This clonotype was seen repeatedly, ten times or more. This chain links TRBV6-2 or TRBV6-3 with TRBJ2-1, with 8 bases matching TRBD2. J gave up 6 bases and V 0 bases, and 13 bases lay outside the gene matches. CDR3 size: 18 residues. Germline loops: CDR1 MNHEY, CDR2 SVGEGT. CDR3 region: CASSYSIWASGRPNEQFF. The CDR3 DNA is TGTGCCAGCAGTTACTCGATTTGGGCTAGCGGGCGCCCCAATGAGCAGTTCTTC.

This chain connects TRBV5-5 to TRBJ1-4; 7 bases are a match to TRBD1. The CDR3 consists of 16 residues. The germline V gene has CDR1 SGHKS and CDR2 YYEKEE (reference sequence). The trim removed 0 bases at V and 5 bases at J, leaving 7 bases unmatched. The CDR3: CASSLVATTGNEKLFF. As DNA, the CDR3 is TGTGCCAGCAGCTTGGTGGCTACGACAGGGAATGAAAAACTGTTTTTT.

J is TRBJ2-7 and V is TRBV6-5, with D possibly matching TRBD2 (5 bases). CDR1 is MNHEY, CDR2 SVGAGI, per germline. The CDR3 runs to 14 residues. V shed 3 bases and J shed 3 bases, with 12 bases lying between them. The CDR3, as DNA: TGTGCCAGCAGTTATGCCCGGGGATACTACGAGCAGTACTTC. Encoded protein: CASSYARGYYEQYF.

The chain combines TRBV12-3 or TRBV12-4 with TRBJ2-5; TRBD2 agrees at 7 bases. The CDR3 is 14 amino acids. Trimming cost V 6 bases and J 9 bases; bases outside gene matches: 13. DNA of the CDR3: TGTGCCAGCAGCCCACCGGGAGGACCTTCGGCCCAGTACTTC. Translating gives CASSPPGGPSAQYF.